One sample yielded the 10 T cell receptor beta chains listed below, sequenced in a study of blood T cell repertoires in COVID-19. Measured with immunoSEQ multiplex PCR; TCRdb has only the in-frame clones, and not every one. The table lists about 200,000 clones, more than 65% of them singletons, with about a sixth in the top ten. Sequenced: PBMCs or T cells enriched from blood (not recorded which). These receptors all stem from a woman aged 50 to 60 with acute COVID-19.

The chain recombines TRBV7-3 with TRBJ2-6; 8 bases align to TRBD1. Germline V gives CDR1 SGHTA, CDR2 FQGTGA. The CDR3 is made up of 16 amino acids. The ends lost 5 bases at V and 4 bases at J; junction bases unmatched: 7. The DNA of the CDR3 is TGTGCCAGCAGCCTATCAGGGGGCGCAGGGGCCAACGTCCTGACTTTC. It yields the protein CASSLSGGAGANVLTF. Looking up the rest from reference TRBV7-3 and TRBJ2-6 gives the full variable domain: GAGVSQTPSNKVTEKGKYVELRCDPISGHTALYWYRQSLGQGPEFLIYFQGTGAADDSGLPNDRFFAVRPEGSVSTLKIQRTERGDSAVYLCASSLSGGAGANVLTFGAGSRLTVL.

This clone was counted a few times. Other nucleotide sequences from this sample produce the same CDR3. The chain has TRBV5-6 and TRBJ1-2; 9 nucleotides agree with TRBD1. The junction had 5 bases not matched to a gene; V was cut back by 3 bases and J by 8 bases. This CDR3 spans 13 amino acids. CDR1 SGHDT and CDR2 YYEEEE come from the germline V gene. The CDR3 region is CASSSGTGHGYTF. The CDR3 DNA sequence: TGTGCCAGCAGCTCGGGGACAGGGCACGGCTACACCTTC.

The gene calls are TRBV3-1 (or the pseudogene TRBV3-2) and TRBJ2-3; no clear D. The CDR3 contains 12 residues. CDR1 and CDR2 from the germline V gene are LGHDT and YNNKEL (reference sequence). V was cut by 4 bases and J by 5 bases, with 7 bases left in between. The CDR3 loop reads CASSLSRDTQYF. CDR3 in DNA: TGTGCCAGCAGCCTCTCTAGAGATACGCAGTATTTT.

This clone was seen a few times. The rearrangement uses TRBV3-1 (or the pseudogene TRBV3-2) and TRBJ2-3; D might be TRBD1 (6 bases). This CDR3 has 15 amino acids. The germline V gene has CDR1 LGHDT and CDR2 YNNKEL (reference sequence). V lost 4 bases and J 0 bases, leaving 11 bases between the germline ends. The CDR3 loop reads CASSPGQTSTDTQYF. DNA of the CDR3: TGTGCCAGCAGCCCTGGACAGACTAGCACAGATACGCAGTATTTT.

The gene calls are TRBV4-3 and TRBJ2-3, with TRBD2 matching 8 bases. The CDR3 has 16 amino acids. After removal of 3 bases from V and 2 bases from J, the junction contained 7 bases not matched to a gene. CDR1 is LGHNA and CDR2 is YSLEER in the germline V gene. The CDR3 nucleotides read TGCGCCAGCAGCCATGCCTTGCGGGGGGACACAGATACGCAGTATTTT. Amino acids: CASSHALRGDTDTQYF.

This chain uses TRBV7-8 with TRBJ1-3; D call uncertain. The germline V and J ends were trimmed by 5 bases and 0 bases, with 20 bases remaining between them. CDR1 SGHVS and CDR2 FQNEAQ come from the germline V gene. This CDR3 region has 18 residues. CDR3 sequence: CASSTRLIGESSGNTIYF. DNA of the CDR3: TGTGCCAGCAGCACCCGACTAATTGGGGAAAGCTCTGGAAACACCATATATTTT.

V and J are TRBV3-1 (or the pseudogene TRBV3-2) and TRBJ1-4; 9 bases align to TRBD1. The trim removed 0 bases at V and 6 bases at J, leaving 2 bases unmatched. Germline loops: CDR1 LGHDT, CDR2 YNNKEL (reference sequence). This CDR3 contains 15 residues. The CDR3 sequence: CASSQDGTGYEKLFF. For the CDR3, the DNA is TGTGCCAGCAGCCAAGATGGGACAGGGTATGAAAAACTGTTTTTT.

V is TRBV13 and J is TRBJ2-1; 8 bases line up with TRBD2. V lost 5 bases to trimming and J lost 5 bases; unmatched junction nucleotides: 2. CDR1 is PRHDT, CDR2 FYEKMQ, per germline (reference sequence). This CDR3 comprises 13 residues. The CDR3 DNA follows: TGTGCCAGCAGCCCGACTAGCGACAATGAGCAGTTCTTC. Translated, it gives CASSPTSDNEQFF.

This chain links TRBV6-6 with TRBJ1-4, with TRBD1 identical over 8 bases. Germline V gives CDR1 MNHNY, CDR2 SVGAGI (reference sequence). V trimming: 7 bases; J trimming: 5 bases; junction bases outside the gene matches: 3. The CDR3 extends over 13 amino acids. The CDR3 region is CASIRTGNEKLFF. CDR3 nucleotides: TGTGCCAGCATTCGGACAGGGAATGAAAAACTGTTTTTT.

The rearrangement links TRBV5-1 to TRBJ1-6; maybe TRBD1 (6 bases). Germline CDR1 SGHRS, CDR2 YFSETQ. Trimming removed 4 bases at V and 7 bases at J, with 9 bases between. This CDR3 comprises 13 residues. The CDR3 here is CASSPDSNSPLHF. The CDR3 region has the DNA TGCGCCAGCAGCCCGGACAGCAATTCACCCCTCCACTTT. Combining the CDR3 with reference TRBV5-1 and TRBJ1-6 gives the whole variable domain KAGVTQTPRYLIKTRGQQVTLSCSPISGHRSVSWYQQTPGQGLQFLFEYFSETQRNKGNFPGRFSGRQFSNSRSEMNVSTLELGDSALYLCASSPDSNSPLHFGNGTRLTVT.